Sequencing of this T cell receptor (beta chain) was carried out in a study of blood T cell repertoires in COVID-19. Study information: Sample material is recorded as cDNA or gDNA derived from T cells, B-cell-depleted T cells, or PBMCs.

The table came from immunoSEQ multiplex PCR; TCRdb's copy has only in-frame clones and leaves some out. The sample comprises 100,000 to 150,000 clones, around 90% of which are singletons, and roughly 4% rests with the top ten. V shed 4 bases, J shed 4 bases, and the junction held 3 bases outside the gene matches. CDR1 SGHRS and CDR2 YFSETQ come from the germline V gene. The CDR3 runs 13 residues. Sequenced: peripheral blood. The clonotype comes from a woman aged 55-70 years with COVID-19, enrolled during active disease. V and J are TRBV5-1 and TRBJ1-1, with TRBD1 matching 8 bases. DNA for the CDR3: TGCGCCAGCAGCCTAGGGACAGGCACTGAAGCTTTCTTT. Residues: CASSLGTGTEAFF.